The 2 T cell receptor beta chains listed next were all sequenced from one sample in a study of memory CD4+ T cells and cytomegalovirus serostatus. The sort gate was single viable CD3+CD4+CD8-CD45RO+ cells for memory CD4+ T cells. Profiled with immunoSEQ multiplex PCR; TCRdb holds only in-frame clones, not every one. The sample lists around 30,000 clones; around 76% were seen once. The sample consisted of memory CD4+ T cells from blood. These receptors originate from an adult in good health and CMV-seronegative. Some clones in this sample may be carry-over from other donors' samples.

The chain joins TRBV28 to TRBJ1-2, with unresolved D. V shed 4 bases and J shed 7 bases, with 16 bases lying between them. This CDR3 has 14 residues. The V gene's germline CDR1 is MDHEN and CDR2 SYDVKM. The CDR3 DNA reads as TGTGCCAGCAGTTCTCCCCGACTTGGCCTTGGCTACACCTTC. Protein sequence: CASSSPRLGLGYTF.

This clone was counted once. The genes are TRBV28 and TRBJ1-1; 11 positions match TRBD1. The CDR3 covers 17 residues. Germline trimming cut 8 bases from V and 1 base from J; bases unmatched to any gene: 12. Germline lookup yields CDR1 MDHEN and CDR2 SYDVKM. The CDR3 DNA reads TGTGCCAGCTTTAGGCGGGACAGGGGGAGGTGGAACACTGAAGCTTTCTTT. Amino acids: CASFRRDRGRWNTEAFF.